Following are 8 T cell receptor beta chains from one sample sequenced in a study of graft-versus-host responses after intestinal transplantation. The repertoire was sequenced with immunoSEQ multiplex PCR; TCRdb's copy has only in-frame clones and lacks some. Of 95,000 to 100,000 clones in the sample, about 82% were seen once. The specimen comprised PBMCs, sampled 255 days after intestinal transplant. These receptors came from a human patient who received an intestinal transplant, so some T cells may come from the graft donor.

Notes on this clone: The same CDR3 is also encoded by other DNA sequences in this sample. The rearrangement joins TRBV5-4 to TRBJ2-2, with 11 nucleotides matching TRBD2. There are 18 residues in the CDR3. The ends lost 8 bases at V and 6 bases at J; junction bases unmatched: 18. The V gene's germline CDR1 is SGHNT and CDR2 YYREEE (reference sequence). The DNA of the CDR3 is TGTGCCAGTAGCCACTTGTATAGCGGGAGGGCCGTCTCCGGGGAGCTGTTTTTT. It codes for CASSHLYSGRAVSGELFF.

V gene TRBV7-3 combines with J gene TRBJ2-1; no reliable D call. The germline CDR1 and CDR2 sequences are SGHTA and FQGTGA. V was cut by 2 bases and J by 7 bases, with 6 bases left in between. CDR3 size: 12 residues. CDR3 DNA sequence: TGTGCCAGCAGCTTAGATACGAATGAGCAGTTCTTC. Translated, it gives CASSLDTNEQFF.

The rearrangement links TRBV2 to TRBJ2-7, with TRBD1 as a possible D gene (6 bases). Between the trimmed V and J ends, which lost 4 bases and 1 base, there was a span of 11 bases. CDR3 length: 14 residues. Germline assignment: CDR1 SNHLY and CDR2 FYNNEI. The CDR3 region is CASSGAGASYEQYF. The CDR3 DNA reads TGTGCCAGCAGTGGGGCAGGGGCGTCCTACGAGCAGTACTTC.

The chain joins TRBV23-1 to TRBJ2-7; the match to TRBD1 covers 7 bases. TRBV23-1 is known as an ORF, though its function is uncertain. J was trimmed by 2 bases and V by 3 bases; bases with no gene match: 10. There are 16 residues in the CDR3. CDR3 residues: CASSHPRQGPTYEQYF. The CDR3 coding sequence is TGCGCCAGCAGTCACCCGAGACAGGGACCGACCTACGAGCAGTACTTC.

This clone is termed medium-sized. The sample contains more than one DNA sequence encoding this CDR3. This chain connects TRBV5-1 to TRBJ1-1; D may be TRBD1 (6 bases). Germline-derived CDR1 and CDR2 are SGHRS and YFSETQ. The CDR3 is 14 amino acids. Deletions cut 3 bases from V and 1 base from J, with 10 bases between. The CDR3 DNA follows: TGCGCCAGCAGCTCTGGACAGCCGAACACTGAAGCTTTCTTT. This gives the protein CASSSGQPNTEAFF.

The chain links TRBV2 to TRBJ1-4; 10 bases align to TRBD1. The V gene end was trimmed by 5 bases and the J gene end by 7 bases; junction bases not matched to a gene: 4. Germline V gene lookup returns CDR1 SNHLY and CDR2 FYNNEI. The CDR3 runs to 14 residues. CDR3 in DNA: TGTGCCAGCAGTCGACAGGGGGCCGGTGAAAAACTGTTTTTT. Translating it yields CASSRQGAGEKLFF.

This clone has more than one count but fewer than ten. V gene TRBV6-1 combines with J gene TRBJ1-5; maybe TRBD1 (5 bases). The CDR3 totals 14 residues. Germline V gives CDR1 MNHNS, CDR2 SASEGT. V was cut by 3 bases and J by 5 bases, with 11 bases left in between. Here the CDR3 reads CASSDQGSHQPQHF. The CDR3 DNA reads TGTGCCAGCAGTGATCAGGGATCGCATCAGCCCCAGCATTTT.

This chain connects TRBV6-4 to TRBJ1-4; the match to TRBD1 covers 7 bases. Germline V gene sequence: CDR1 MRHNA, CDR2 SNTAGT. The V gene end was trimmed by 0 bases and the J gene end by 0 bases; junction bases not matched to a gene: 1. The CDR3 totals 16 residues. The CDR3 protein is CASSDSGQPTNEKLFF. DNA of the CDR3: TGTGCCAGCAGTGACTCGGGACAGCCAACTAATGAAAAACTGTTTTTT.